This T cell receptor (beta chain) is from a study of control samples from healthy donors and cancer patients. This clone was recorded a few times. The data were produced by immunoSEQ multiplex PCR, yet TCRdb's version contains in-frame clones alone and is incomplete. The sample consists of approximately 100,000 clones, approximately 90% of them appearing once. Germline CDR1 is WSHSY and CDR2 is SAAADI. V was clipped by 9 bases and J by 0 bases, with 13 bases between them. The CDR3 is made up of 14 amino acids. The sample taken for sequencing was PBMCs. This receptor was identified in a man in his fifties or sixties with lung cancer. The chain uses TRBV10-2 and TRBJ2-3; no reliable D call. The CDR3 nucleotides are TGCGCCAGTCTCGACGATTCTAGCACAGATACGCAGTATTTT. This gives the protein CASLDDSSTDTQYF.